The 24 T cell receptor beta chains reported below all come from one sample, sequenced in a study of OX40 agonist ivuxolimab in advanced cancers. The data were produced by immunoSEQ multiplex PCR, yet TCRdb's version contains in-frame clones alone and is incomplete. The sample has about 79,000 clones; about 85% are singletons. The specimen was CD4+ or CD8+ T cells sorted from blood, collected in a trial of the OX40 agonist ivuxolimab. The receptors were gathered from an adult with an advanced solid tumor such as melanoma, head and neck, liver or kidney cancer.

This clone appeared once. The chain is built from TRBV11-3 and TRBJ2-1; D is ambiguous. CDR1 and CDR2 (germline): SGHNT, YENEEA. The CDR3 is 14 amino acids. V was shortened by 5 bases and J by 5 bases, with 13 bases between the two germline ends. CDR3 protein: CASSLNPTDNEQFF. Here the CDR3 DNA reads TGTGCCAGCAGCCTAAACCCGACGGACAATGAGCAGTTCTTC.

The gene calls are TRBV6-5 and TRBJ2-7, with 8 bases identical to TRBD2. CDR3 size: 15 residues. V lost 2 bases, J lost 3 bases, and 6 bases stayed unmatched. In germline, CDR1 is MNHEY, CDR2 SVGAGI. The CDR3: CASSYGGAGVYEQYF. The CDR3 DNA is TGTGCCAGCAGTTACGGAGGAGCGGGAGTCTACGAGCAGTACTTC.

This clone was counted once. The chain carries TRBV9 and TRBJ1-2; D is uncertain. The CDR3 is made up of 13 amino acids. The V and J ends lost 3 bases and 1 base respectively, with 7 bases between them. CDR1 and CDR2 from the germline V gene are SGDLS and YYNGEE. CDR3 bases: TGTGCCAGCAGCGGAACAAATAACTATGGCTACACCTTC. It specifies CASSGTNNYGYTF.

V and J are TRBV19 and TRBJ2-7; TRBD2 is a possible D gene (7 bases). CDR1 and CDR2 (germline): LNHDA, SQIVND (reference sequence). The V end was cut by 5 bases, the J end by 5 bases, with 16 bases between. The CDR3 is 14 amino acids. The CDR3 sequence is CASSVGGAPNEQYF. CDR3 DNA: TGTGCCAGTAGTGTAGGGGGGGCGCCGAACGAGCAGTACTTC.

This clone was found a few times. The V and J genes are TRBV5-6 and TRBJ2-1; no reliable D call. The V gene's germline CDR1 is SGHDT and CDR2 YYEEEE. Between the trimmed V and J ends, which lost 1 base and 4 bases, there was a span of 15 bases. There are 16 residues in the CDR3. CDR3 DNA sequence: TGTGCCAGCAGCTTGCTCCGAGACTGGGAATACAATGAGCAGTTCTTC. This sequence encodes CASSLLRDWEYNEQFF. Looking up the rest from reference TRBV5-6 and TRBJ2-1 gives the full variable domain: DAGVTQSPTHLIKTRGQQVTLRCSPKSGHDTVSWYQQALGQGPQFIFQYYEEEERQRGNFPDRFSGHQFPNYSSELNVNALLLGDSALYLCASSLLRDWEYNEQFFGPGTRLTVL.

CDR3: CASSDRPGDTQYF. CDR3 nucleotide sequence: TGTGCCAGCAGCGACCGACCAGGGGATACGCAGTATTTT. V is TRBV9 and J is TRBJ2-3; D might be TRBD1 (5 bases). The germline V gene encodes CDR1 SGDLS and CDR2 YYNGEE. This CDR3 has 13 residues. Trimming cost V 3 bases and J 6 bases, with 11 bases left between them.

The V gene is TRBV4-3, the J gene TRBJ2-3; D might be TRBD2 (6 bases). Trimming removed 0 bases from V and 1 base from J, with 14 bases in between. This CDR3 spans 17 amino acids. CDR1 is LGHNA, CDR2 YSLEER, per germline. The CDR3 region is CASSQDYTGAGTDTQYF. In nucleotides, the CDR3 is TGCGCCAGCAGCCAAGATTATACGGGAGCAGGCACAGATACGCAGTATTTT.

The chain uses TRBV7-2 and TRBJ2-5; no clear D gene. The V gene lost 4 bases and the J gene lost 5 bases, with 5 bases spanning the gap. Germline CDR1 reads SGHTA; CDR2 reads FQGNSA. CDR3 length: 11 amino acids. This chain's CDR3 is CASSSGETQYF. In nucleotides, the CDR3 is TGTGCCAGCAGCTCTGGTGAGACCCAGTACTTC.

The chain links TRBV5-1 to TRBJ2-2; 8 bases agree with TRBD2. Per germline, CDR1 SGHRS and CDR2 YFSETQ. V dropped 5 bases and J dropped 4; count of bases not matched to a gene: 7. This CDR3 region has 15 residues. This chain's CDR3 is CASRSGTSITGELFF. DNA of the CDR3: TGCGCCAGCAGGTCCGGGACTAGTATCACCGGGGAGCTGTTTTTT.

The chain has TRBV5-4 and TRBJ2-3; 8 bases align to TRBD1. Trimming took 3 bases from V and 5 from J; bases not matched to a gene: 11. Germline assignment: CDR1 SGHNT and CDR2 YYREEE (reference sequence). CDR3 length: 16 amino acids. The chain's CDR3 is CASSSDSQGAEDTQYF. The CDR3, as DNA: TGTGCCAGCAGCTCGGACTCCCAGGGGGCTGAAGATACGCAGTATTTT.

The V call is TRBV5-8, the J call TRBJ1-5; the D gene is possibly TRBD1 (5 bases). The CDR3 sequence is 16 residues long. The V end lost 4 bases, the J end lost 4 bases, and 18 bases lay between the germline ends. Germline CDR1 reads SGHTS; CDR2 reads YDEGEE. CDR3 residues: CASSQESGRVNQPQHF. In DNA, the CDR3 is TGTGCCAGCAGCCAAGAGTCGGGCAGGGTAAATCAGCCCCAGCATTTT.

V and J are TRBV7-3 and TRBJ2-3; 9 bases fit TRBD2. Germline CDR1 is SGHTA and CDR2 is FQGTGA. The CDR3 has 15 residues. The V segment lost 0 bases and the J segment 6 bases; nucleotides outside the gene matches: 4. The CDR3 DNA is TGTGCCAGCAGCTTAACGTTAAGCGGGGGGGATACGCAGTATTTT. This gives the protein CASSLTLSGGDTQYF.

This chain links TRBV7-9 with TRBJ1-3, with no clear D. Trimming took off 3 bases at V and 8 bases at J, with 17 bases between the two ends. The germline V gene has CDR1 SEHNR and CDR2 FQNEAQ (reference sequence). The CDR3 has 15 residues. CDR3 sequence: CASSFPKDRAYTIYF. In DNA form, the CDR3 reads TGTGCCAGCAGCTTTCCCAAGGACCGGGCCTACACCATATATTTT.

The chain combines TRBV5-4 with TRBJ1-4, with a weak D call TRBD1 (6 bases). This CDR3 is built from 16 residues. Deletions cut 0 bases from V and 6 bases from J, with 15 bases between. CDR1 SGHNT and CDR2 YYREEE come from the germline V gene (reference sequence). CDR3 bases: TGTGCCAGCAGCTTGGGGGTTCAGGGGCCGGATGAAAAACTGTTTTTT. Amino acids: CASSLGVQGPDEKLFF.

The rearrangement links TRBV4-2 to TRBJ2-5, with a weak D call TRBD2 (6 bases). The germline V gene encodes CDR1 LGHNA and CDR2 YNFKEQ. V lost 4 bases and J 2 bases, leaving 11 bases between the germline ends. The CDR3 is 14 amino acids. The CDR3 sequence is CASSRRLGQETQYF. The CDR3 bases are TGTGCCAGCAGCCGACGACTAGGTCAAGAGACCCAGTACTTC.

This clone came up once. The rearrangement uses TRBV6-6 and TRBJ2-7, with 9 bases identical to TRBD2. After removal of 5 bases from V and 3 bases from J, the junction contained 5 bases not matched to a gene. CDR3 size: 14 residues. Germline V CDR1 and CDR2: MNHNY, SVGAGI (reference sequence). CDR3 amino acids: CASSTGLARYEQYF. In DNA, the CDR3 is TGTGCCAGCAGTACCGGACTAGCGCGCTACGAGCAGTACTTC.

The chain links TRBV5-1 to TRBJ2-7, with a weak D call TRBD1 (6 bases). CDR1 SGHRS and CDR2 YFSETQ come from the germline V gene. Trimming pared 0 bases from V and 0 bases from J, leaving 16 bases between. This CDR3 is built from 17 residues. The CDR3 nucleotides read TGCGCCAGCAGCTTGGGGTTATCGCAGGGACACTCCTACGAGCAGTACTTC. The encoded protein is CASSLGLSQGHSYEQYF.

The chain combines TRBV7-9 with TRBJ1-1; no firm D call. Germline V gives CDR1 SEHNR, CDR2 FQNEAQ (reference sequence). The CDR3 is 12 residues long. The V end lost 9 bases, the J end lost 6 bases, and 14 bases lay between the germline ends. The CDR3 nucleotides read TGTGCCAGTCGGGGAAGCGGAGCTGAAGCTTTCTTT. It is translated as CASRGSGAEAFF.

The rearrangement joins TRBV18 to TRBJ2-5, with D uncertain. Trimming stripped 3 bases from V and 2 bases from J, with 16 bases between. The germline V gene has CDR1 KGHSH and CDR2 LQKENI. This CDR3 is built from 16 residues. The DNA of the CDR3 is TGTGCCAGCTCACCTCGCCCCTACCCTCGACAAGAGACCCAGTACTTC. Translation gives CASSPRPYPRQETQYF.

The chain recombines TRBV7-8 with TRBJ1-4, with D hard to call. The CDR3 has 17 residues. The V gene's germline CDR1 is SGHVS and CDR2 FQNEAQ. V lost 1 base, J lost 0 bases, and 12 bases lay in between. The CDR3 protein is CASSLGRRTTTNEKLFF. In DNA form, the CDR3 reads TGTGCCAGCAGCTTAGGACGGAGAACCACAACTAATGAAAAACTGTTTTTT. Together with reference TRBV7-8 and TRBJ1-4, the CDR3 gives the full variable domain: GAGVSQSPRYKVAKRGQDVALRCDPISGHVSLFWYQQALGQGPEFLTYFQNEAQLDKSGLPSDRFFAERPEGSVSTLKIQRTQQEDSAVYLCASSLGRRTTTNEKLFFGSGTQLSVL.

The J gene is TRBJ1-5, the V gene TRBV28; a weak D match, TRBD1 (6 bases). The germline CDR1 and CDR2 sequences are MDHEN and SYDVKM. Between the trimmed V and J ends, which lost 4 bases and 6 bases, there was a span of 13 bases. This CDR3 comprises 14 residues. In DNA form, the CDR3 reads TGTGCCAGCAGTTGGGGGGGGGCCGGTCAGCCCCAGCATTTT. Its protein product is CASSWGGAGQPQHF. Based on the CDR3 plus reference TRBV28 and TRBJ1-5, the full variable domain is DVKVTQSSRYLVKRTGEKVFLECVQDMDHENMFWYRQDPGLGLRLIYFSYDVKMKEKGDIPEGYSVSREKKERFSLILESASTNQTSMYLCASSWGGAGQPQHFGDGTRLSIL.

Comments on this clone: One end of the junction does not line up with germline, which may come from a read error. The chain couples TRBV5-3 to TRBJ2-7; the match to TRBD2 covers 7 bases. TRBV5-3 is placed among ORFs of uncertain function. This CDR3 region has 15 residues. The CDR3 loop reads CASSFSGTTWIEQYF. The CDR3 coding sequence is TGTGCCAGCAGCTTTTCAGGGACTACATGGATAGAGCAGTACTTC.

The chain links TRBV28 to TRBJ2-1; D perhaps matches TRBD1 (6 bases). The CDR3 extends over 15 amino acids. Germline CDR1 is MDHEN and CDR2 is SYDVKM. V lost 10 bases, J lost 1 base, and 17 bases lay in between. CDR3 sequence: CATLDRMRSYNEQFF. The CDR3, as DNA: TGTGCCACTCTAGACAGGATGAGGTCCTACAATGAGCAGTTCTTC.

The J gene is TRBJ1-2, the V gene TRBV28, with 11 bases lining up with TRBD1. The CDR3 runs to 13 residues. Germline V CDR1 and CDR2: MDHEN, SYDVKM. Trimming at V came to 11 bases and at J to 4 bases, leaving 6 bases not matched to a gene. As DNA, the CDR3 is TGTGCCGTGGCCGGGACAGGGGGCTATGGCTACACCTTC. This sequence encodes CAVAGTGGYGYTF.